This TCR beta chain came from a study of blood T cell repertoires in COVID-19. Trimming stripped 2 bases from V and 10 bases from J, with 21 bases between. The CDR3 covers 16 residues. Germline assignment: CDR1 SGHDT and CDR2 YYEEEE. Source study methods: The authors estimated nucleated cell counts from reference gene primer amplification. Sequenced by immunoSEQ multiplex PCR; TCRdb stores in-frame clones only, minus some. For V, J and clone size, that table is used; D and trimming come from the DNA. The data contain some 300,000 clones, approximately 88% of them seen just once; the ten biggest clones take up more than 6.5%.

This chain connects TRBV5-6 to TRBJ1-4, with D possibly TRBD1 on 6 matching bases. This TCR was sampled from a young woman who had recovered from COVID-19. Sequenced sample: peripheral blood. CDR3 DNA sequence: TGTGCCAGCAGCTTCTCCAGACAGGACGGGAGGGGAAAACTGTTTTTT. It is translated as CASSFSRQDGRGKLFF.